The 3 T cell receptor beta chains reported below all come from one sample, sequenced in a study of regulatory T cells in long-lasting Graves disease. Described time point: newly diagnosed GD, antithyroid drugs for less than 3 months. Extracted RNA from PBMCs served as the source of the TCR library. CDR3-region Arm-PCR and iRepertoire HTBI primers produced the TCR beta libraries. TCRdb re-analysed the multiplex PCR reads in MiXCR, keeping a single row per CDR3 protein. The sample lists about 360,000 distinct CDR3 sequences; about 16% were seen once. These same data were also listed under a study on T cells in Graves' hyperthyroidism and ophthalmopathy.

Here the sequenced sample was peripheral blood mononuclear cells (PBMCs), taken at new diagnosis, from a patient treated with antithyroid drugs. The receptor set was obtained from a woman between 18 and 30 years old with Graves disease.

This clonotype came up many times. The V and J genes are TRBV20-1 and TRBJ2-7, with 9 positions matching TRBD1. The J segment lost 6 bases and the V segment lost 5 bases, leaving 14 bases of the junction unmatched. CDR3 length: 15 amino acids. Germline V CDR1 and CDR2: DFQATT, SNEGSKA (reference sequence). The CDR3 nucleotides are TGCAGTGCTGGCACCGGGGGGACAGGGAGGTCCGAGCAGTACTTC. It codes for CSAGTGGTGRSEQYF.

At least ten counts were recorded for this clonotype. The chain employs TRBV6-1 and TRBJ2-1; D unresolved. CDR1 is MNHNS, CDR2 SASEGT, per germline. Trimming removed 8 bases from V and 15 bases from J, with 23 bases in between. The CDR3 spans 13 residues. Here the CDR3 DNA reads TGTGCCAGCCTGGGGTCCCTCAGTATTTCGGCGTTCTTC. Translating gives CASLGSLSISAFF.

The J gene is TRBJ1-4, the V gene TRBV7-9, with TRBD1 matching 9 bases. The CDR3 runs 13 residues. Trimming cost V 8 bases and J 5 bases; bases outside gene matches: 3. Germline V lookup: CDR1 SEHNR, CDR2 FQNEAQ (reference sequence). The CDR3 is CASDGTGNEKLFF. CDR3 coding DNA: TGTGCCAGCGACGGGACAGGGAATGAAAAACTGTTTTTT. The variable domain in full, with the rest retrieved from reference TRBV7-9 and TRBJ1-4, is DTGVSQNPRHKITKRGQNVTFRCDPISEHNRLYWYRQTLGQGPEFLTYFQNEAQLEKSRLLSDRFSAERPKGSFSTLEIQRTEQGDSAMYLCASDGTGNEKLFFGSGTQLSVL.